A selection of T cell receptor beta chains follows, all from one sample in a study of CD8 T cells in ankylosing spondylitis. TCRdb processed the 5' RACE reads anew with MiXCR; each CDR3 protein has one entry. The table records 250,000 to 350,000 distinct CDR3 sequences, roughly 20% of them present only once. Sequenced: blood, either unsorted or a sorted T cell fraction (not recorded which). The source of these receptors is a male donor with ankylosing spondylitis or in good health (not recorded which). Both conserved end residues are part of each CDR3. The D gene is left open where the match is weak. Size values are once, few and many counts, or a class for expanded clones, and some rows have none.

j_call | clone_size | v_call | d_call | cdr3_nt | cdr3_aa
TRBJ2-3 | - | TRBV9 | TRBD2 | TGTGCCAGCAGTGAGCGATTGGGACTAGCGGGAGGATTCAGTAGCACAGATACGCAGTATTTT | CASSERLGLAGGFSSTDTQYF
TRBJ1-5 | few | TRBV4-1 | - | TGCGCCAGCAGCCAAGATCAGGGGTTGTCAAATCAGCCCCAGCATTTT | CASSQDQGLSNQPQHF
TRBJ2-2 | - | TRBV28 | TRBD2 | TGTGCCAGCAGGACACCACTAGCGGGGGGTCTCACCGGGGAGCTGTTTTTT | CASRTPLAGGLTGELFF
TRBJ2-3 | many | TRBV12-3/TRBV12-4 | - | TGTGCCAGCAGTGGGTCCTGGGACATAATAACAGATACGCAGTATTTT | CASSGSWDIITDTQYF
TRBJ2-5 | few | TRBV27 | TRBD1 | TGTGCCAGCAGTACAAGACAGGGGCCAACGGAGACCCAGTACTTC | CASSTRQGPTETQYF
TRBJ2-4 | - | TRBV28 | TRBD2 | TGTGCCAGCAGTTTCCCTCTGGGACTAGCGGGAGGGCCACTTGTAGCCAAAAACATTCAGTACTTC | CASSFPLGLAGGPLVAKNIQYF
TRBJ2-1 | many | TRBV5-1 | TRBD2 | TGCGCCAGCAGCGGAATCGGGACAGGAGGACTAGCGGGGGTAGCCTACAATGAGCAGTTCTTC | CASSGIGTGGLAGVAYNEQFF
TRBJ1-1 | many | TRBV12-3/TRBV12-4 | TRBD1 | TGTGCCAGCACCCAACAGGGGGGGAACACTGAAGCTTTCTTT | CASTQQGGNTEAFF
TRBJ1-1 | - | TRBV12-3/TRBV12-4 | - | TGTGCCAGCAACAGGTTGGGCACTGAAGCTTTCTTT | CASNRLGTEAFF
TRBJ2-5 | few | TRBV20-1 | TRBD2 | TGCAGTGCCACTAGCGGATTTTACCAAGAGACCCAGTACTTC | CSATSGFYQETQYF
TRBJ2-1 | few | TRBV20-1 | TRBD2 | TGCAGTGCTAGAGAAGGTAGCGGGGGGTCGGTTGAGCAGTTCTTC | CSAREGSGGSVEQFF
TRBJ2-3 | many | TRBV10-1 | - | TGCGCCAGCGGAAGCACAGATACGCAGTATTTT | CASGSTDTQYF
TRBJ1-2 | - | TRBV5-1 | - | TGCGCCAGCAGCTTGGGAACAATTGGGGCTATTGGCTACACCTTC | CASSLGTIGAIGYTF
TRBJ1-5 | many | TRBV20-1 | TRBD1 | TGCAGTGCGGAGACAGGGCTTTATCAGCCCCAGCATTTT | CSAETGLYQPQHF
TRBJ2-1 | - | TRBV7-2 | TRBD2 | TGTGCCAGCAGTTCGGGACTAGGCTACAATGAGCAGTTCTTC | CASSSGLGYNEQFF
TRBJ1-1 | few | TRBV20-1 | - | TGCAGTGCTAGCCTAGACACTTACACTGAAGCTTTCTTT | CSASLDTYTEAFF
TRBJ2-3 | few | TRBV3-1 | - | TGTGCCAGCAGCCAAGGTGGGGGTGGAGGTGAGGGGTCCACAGATACGCAGTATTTT | CASSQGGGGGEGSTDTQYF
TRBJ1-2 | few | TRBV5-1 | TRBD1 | TGCGCCAGCAGCTTGGCGTTCCCGACAGGGGCATTCCCCTATGGCTACACCTTC | CASSLAFPTGAFPYGYTF
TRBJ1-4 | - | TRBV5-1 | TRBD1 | TGCGCCAGCAGCCTCGGGGGACAGGCGGGGTCGACTAATGAAAAACTGTTTTTT | CASSLGGQAGSTNEKLFF
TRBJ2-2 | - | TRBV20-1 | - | TGCAGTGCTAGAGGCAGGGGTGGAACCGGGGAGCTGTTTTTT | CSARGRGGTGELFF
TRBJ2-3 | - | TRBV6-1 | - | TGTGCCAGCAGTCAAAGGCTGTGCACAGATACGCAGTATTTT | CASSQRLCTDTQYF
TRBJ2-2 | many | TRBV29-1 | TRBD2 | TGCAGCGTTGCCTCCGGGACTAGCGGGAGGCTCGCCACCGGGGAGCTGTTTTTT | CSVASGTSGRLATGELFF
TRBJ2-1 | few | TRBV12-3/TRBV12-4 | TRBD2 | TGTGCCAGCACCCCACTAGCGGGGGGCTACAATGAGCAGTTCTTC | CASTPLAGGYNEQFF
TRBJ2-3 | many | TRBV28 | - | TGTGCCAGCAGCATAGGCGGCAATACGCAGTATTTT | CASSIGGNTQYF
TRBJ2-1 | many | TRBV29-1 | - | TGCAGCGGGAAGGACGGGAATTACAATGAGCAGTTCTTC | CSGKDGNYNEQFF
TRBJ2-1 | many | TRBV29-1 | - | TGCAGCGTTGAAGATTTGGCCCACAATGAGCAGTTCTTC | CSVEDLAHNEQFF
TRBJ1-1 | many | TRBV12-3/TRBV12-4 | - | TGTGCCAGCAGTTCGGACACTGAAGCTTTCTTT | CASSSDTEAFF
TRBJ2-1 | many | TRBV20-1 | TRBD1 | TGCAGTGCCTGGGACAGCGCGTACAATGAGCAGTTCTTC | CSAWDSAYNEQFF
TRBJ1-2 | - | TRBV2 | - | TGTGCCAGCAGTGTCGAGGGTTATGGCTACACCTTC | CASSVEGYGYTF
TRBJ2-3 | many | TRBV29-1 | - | TGCAGCGTTGTCCCTAGCACAGATACGCAGTATTTT | CSVVPSTDTQYF
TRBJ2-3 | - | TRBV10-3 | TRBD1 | TGTGCCATTAATGACAGGGGGCTAGGGGATACGCAGTATTTT | CAINDRGLGDTQYF
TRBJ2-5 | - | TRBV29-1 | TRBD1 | TGCAGCGTAACCACAGGGGGCAGGGAGACCCAGTACTTC | CSVTTGGRETQYF
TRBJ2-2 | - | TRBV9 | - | TGTGCCAGCAGCTTCCAGACGAACACCGGGGAGCTGTTTTTT | CASSFQTNTGELFF
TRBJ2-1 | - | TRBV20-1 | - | TGCAGTGCTAGTGACCTACTAGCTGGAGTTTCTGAGCAGTTCTTC | CSASDLLAGVSEQFF
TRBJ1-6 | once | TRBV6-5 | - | TGTGCCAGCAGTTACGACTGGGAAAGCTATAATTCACCCCTCCACTTT | CASSYDWESYNSPLHF
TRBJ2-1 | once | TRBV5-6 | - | TGTGCCAGCAGCTCCCCTAGTATTACCAATGAGCAGTTCTTC | CASSSPSITNEQFF
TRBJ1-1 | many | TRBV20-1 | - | TGCAGTGCTAGAGACATCAACACTGAAGCTTTCTTT | CSARDINTEAFF
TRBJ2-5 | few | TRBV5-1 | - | TGCGCCAGCAGCACCTTTAGCGGCCAAGAGACCCAGTACTTC | CASSTFSGQETQYF
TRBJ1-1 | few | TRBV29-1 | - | TGCAGCGTACAACAGGATGAAGCTTTCTTT | CSVQQDEAFF
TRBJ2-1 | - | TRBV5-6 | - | TGTGCCAGCAGCCCGGCGCGAGAGACATTTTACAATGAGCAGTTCTTC | CASSPARETFYNEQFF
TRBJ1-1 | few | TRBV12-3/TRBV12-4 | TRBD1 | TGTGCCAGCACCTTGACAGGGGGCACTGAAGCTTTCTTT | CASTLTGGTEAFF
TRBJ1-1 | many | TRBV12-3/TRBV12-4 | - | TGTGCCAGCAGCAAATGGTTGCGCGGCACTGAAGCTTTCTTT | CASSKWLRGTEAFF
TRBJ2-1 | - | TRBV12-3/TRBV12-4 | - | TGTGCCAGCAGTCCAACTAAAGTCTCCTACAATGAGCAGTTCTTC | CASSPTKVSYNEQFF
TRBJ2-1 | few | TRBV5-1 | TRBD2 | TGCGCCAGCACACAGTGGGGCGGGAGTGAGCAGTTCTTC | CASTQWGGSEQFF
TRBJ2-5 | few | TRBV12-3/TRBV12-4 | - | TGTGCCAGCACCCGCGTGTTTGGGTCCAAGTTACAAGAGACCCAGTACTTC | CASTRVFGSKLQETQYF
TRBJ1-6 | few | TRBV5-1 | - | TGCGCCAGCAGCCTAGGAGAAACCCAGGGCTCCTATAATTCACCCCTCCACTTT | CASSLGETQGSYNSPLHF
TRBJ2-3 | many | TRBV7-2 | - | TGTGCCAGCAGCCCGGGGTTCGGCGGGGGCACAGATACGCAGTATTTT | CASSPGFGGGTDTQYF
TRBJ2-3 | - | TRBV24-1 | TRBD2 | TGTGCCACCGCCGGGGGGATCATCACGGATACGCAGTATTTT | CATAGGIITDTQYF